The 24 T cell receptor beta chains listed next were all sequenced from one sample in a study of blood T cell repertoires in COVID-19. Assay: immunoSEQ multiplex PCR; the TCRdb copy retains only in-frame clones and omits some. This sample has 95,000 to 150,000 clones, with 86% found just once. The sequenced material came from peripheral blood. These receptor sequences come from a man aged 35 to 55 with acute or convalescent COVID-19.

This rearrangement joins TRBV14 to TRBJ1-1, with D perhaps matching TRBD1 (6 bases). Germline V gene data show CDR1 as SGHDN and CDR2 as FVKESK. Trimming cost V 1 base and J 4 bases, with 7 bases left between them. The CDR3 is 13 amino acids. CDR3: CASSQGRGTEAFF. CDR3 sequence (DNA): TGTGCCAGCAGCCAAGGCAGGGGCACTGAAGCTTTCTTT.

This clone has only one observation. The V call is TRBV6-5, the J call TRBJ1-2; tentatively, D is TRBD1 (6 bases). This CDR3 region has 15 residues. The germline V gene has CDR1 MNHEY and CDR2 SVGAGI. Trimming removed 0 bases from V and 5 bases from J, with 13 bases in between. The chain's CDR3 is CASSYSRETGYGYTF. The CDR3 coding sequence is TGTGCCAGCAGTTACTCGAGAGAGACAGGATATGGCTACACCTTC.

The chain is built from TRBV30 and TRBJ1-4; TRBD1 agrees at 9 bases. The trim removed 0 bases at V and 3 bases at J, leaving 2 bases unmatched. CDR3 size: 15 residues. In germline, CDR1 is GTSNPN, CDR2 SVGIG (reference sequence). CDR3 sequence reads: CAWSVHRGPNEKLFF. In DNA, the CDR3 is TGTGCCTGGAGTGTCCACAGGGGGCCTAATGAAAAACTGTTTTTT.

The J gene is TRBJ1-6, the V gene TRBV7-2, with TRBD1 identical over 8 bases. V shed 5 bases and J 9 bases; nucleotides not matched to a gene: 6. This CDR3 is built from 14 residues. Germline V CDR1 and CDR2: SGHTA, FQGNSA. This chain's CDR3 is CASSVQGEGSPLHF. The CDR3 nucleotides read TGTGCCAGCAGCGTACAGGGGGAGGGTTCACCCCTCCACTTT.

The V call is TRBV6-5, the J call TRBJ1-5, with a possible D match to TRBD1 (6 bases). Germline V gene lookup returns CDR1 MNHEY and CDR2 SVGAGI. The CDR3 is 15 amino acids. V gave up 1 base and J gave up 0 bases, with 7 bases separating them. In DNA, the CDR3 is TGTGCCAGCAGTTACTACAGGGATAGCAATCAGCCCCAGCATTTT. This gives the protein CASSYYRDSNQPQHF.

This chain joins TRBV7-3 and TRBJ2-3; 9 bases are a match to TRBD2. This CDR3 spans 15 amino acids. CDR1 is SGHTA, CDR2 FQGTGA, per germline. The J segment lost 6 bases and the V segment lost 0 bases, leaving 4 bases of the junction unmatched. The CDR3 region has the DNA TGTGCCAGCAGCTTAACAAGCGGGGGGTTGGATACGCAGTATTTT. Amino acids: CASSLTSGGLDTQYF. Drawing the rest from reference TRBV7-3 and TRBJ2-3, the complete variable domain is GAGVSQTPSNKVTEKGKYVELRCDPISGHTALYWYRQSLGQGPEFLIYFQGTGAADDSGLPNDRFFAVRPEGSVSTLKIQRTERGDSAVYLCASSLTSGGLDTQYFGPGTRLTVL.

The J gene is TRBJ1-3, the V gene TRBV6-5; weak D call: TRBD1 (6 bases). With 2 bases removed from V and 3 bases from J, the gap between germline ends came to 11 bases. Germline V gene lookup returns CDR1 MNHEY and CDR2 SVGAGI. The CDR3 has 15 residues. The CDR3 bases are TGTGCCAGCAGTTACCGGGGGGCCAATGGAAACACCATATATTTT. It specifies CASSYRGANGNTIYF.

The chain uses TRBV5-8 and TRBJ1-2; D possibly corresponds to TRBD1 (5 bases). The CDR3 has 11 amino acids. V lost 5 bases, J lost 7 bases, and 9 bases lay in between. Germline V gene lookup returns CDR1 SGHTS and CDR2 YDEGEE. The CDR3 here is CASRLDTGYTF. The CDR3 bases are TGTGCCAGCAGACTGGACACTGGCTACACCTTC.

For the CDR3, the DNA is TGTGCCAGCAGCCCCCCCGGTGGTGAAAAACTGTTTTTT. This sequence encodes CASSPPGGEKLFF. V gene TRBV7-9 combines with J gene TRBJ1-4; D gene unclear. CDR1 is SEHNR, CDR2 FQNEAQ, per germline (reference sequence). This CDR3 spans 13 amino acids. Trimming pared 5 bases from V and 7 bases from J, leaving 11 bases between.

This rearrangement joins TRBV7-9 to TRBJ1-4; 7 bases fit TRBD1. CDR1 is SEHNR and CDR2 is FQNEAQ in the germline V gene (reference sequence). J lost 6 bases, V lost 6 bases, and 1 base had no gene match. CDR3 length equals 12 residues. This chain's CDR3 is CASSGTDEKLFF. The CDR3 DNA is TGTGCCAGCAGTGGGACAGATGAAAAACTGTTTTTT.

The V gene is TRBV7-2, the J gene TRBJ1-2, with unresolved D. The CDR3 sequence is 16 residues long. The germline V gene encodes CDR1 SGHTA and CDR2 FQGNSA. The V end was cut by 4 bases, the J end by 0 bases, with 15 bases between. The CDR3 loop is CASSSTLEGANYGYTF. The CDR3 DNA sequence: TGTGCCAGCAGCTCCACGCTAGAAGGAGCTAACTATGGCTACACCTTC.

The V call is TRBV30, the J call TRBJ2-2; 9 nucleotides match TRBD1. The V segment lost 8 bases and the J segment 5 bases; nucleotides outside the gene matches: 9. CDR1 GTSNPN and CDR2 SVGIG come from the germline V gene (reference sequence). The CDR3 has 14 amino acids. CDR3 protein: CAGHLDRGTGELFF. The CDR3 DNA follows: TGTGCCGGCCATCTTGACAGGGGGACCGGGGAGCTGTTTTTT.

The gene calls are TRBV4-2 and TRBJ1-1; 10 bases map to TRBD1. V lost 0 bases and J lost 6; bases outside the gene matches: 4. The CDR3 sequence is 15 residues long. The V gene's germline CDR1 is LGHNA and CDR2 YNFKEQ. The CDR3 protein is CASSQDGDRGAEAFF. CDR3 DNA: TGTGCCAGCAGCCAAGACGGGGACAGGGGCGCTGAAGCTTTCTTT.

The chain employs TRBV19 and TRBJ2-1; 8 bases match TRBD2. J was trimmed by 6 bases and V by 2 bases; bases with no gene match: 9. There are 16 residues in the CDR3. The V gene's germline CDR1 is LNHDA and CDR2 SQIVND (reference sequence). The CDR3 DNA reads as TGTGCCAGTAGTATACTCGGAGCGGGAGTAGGCAATGAGCAGTTCTTC. This gives the protein CASSILGAGVGNEQFF.

This clone came up a few times. The J gene is TRBJ2-5, the V gene TRBV5-4; 11 nucleotides match TRBD1. The length of the CDR3 is 17 residues. CDR1 and CDR2 (germline): SGHNT, YYREEE (reference sequence). After removal of 4 bases from V and 4 bases from J, the junction contained 12 bases not matched to a gene. The CDR3 is CASSKLDRGPEGETQYF. The DNA for the CDR3 is TGTGCCAGCAGCAAACTGGACAGGGGGCCCGAGGGAGAGACCCAGTACTTC.

The chain has TRBV3-1 (or the pseudogene TRBV3-2) and TRBJ1-2; D is possibly TRBD1 (5 bases). V lost 0 bases and J 7 bases, leaving 15 bases between the germline ends. Germline CDR1 and CDR2: LGHDT and YNNKEL (reference sequence). This CDR3 spans 15 amino acids. CDR3 bases: TGTGCCAGCAGCCAAGATCAGGGAACTTCGAGTGGCTACACCTTC. Translated, it gives CASSQDQGTSSGYTF.

The chain uses TRBV30 and TRBJ2-2; 8 positions agree with TRBD1. After removal of 4 bases from V and 6 bases from J, the junction contained 7 bases not matched to a gene. Germline V gene lookup returns CDR1 GTSNPN and CDR2 SVGIG (reference sequence). The CDR3 is 14 residues long. CDR3 coding DNA: TGTGCCTGGAATCTCATACAGGGGGCCGGGGAGCTGTTTTTT. This gives the protein CAWNLIQGAGELFF.

CDR3 in DNA: TGTGCCATCAGTGGGGACAGGGGGCCTTACGAGCAGTACTTC. Its translation is CAISGDRGPYEQYF. The J gene is TRBJ2-7, the V gene TRBV10-3, with 12 bases aligning to TRBD1. This CDR3 comprises 14 residues. Germline-derived CDR1 and CDR2 are ENHRY and SYGVKD. V lost 4 bases and J lost 4; bases outside the gene matches: 2.

In its sample, this clone was seen once. The chain uses TRBV12-5 and TRBJ1-3; D is possibly TRBD1 (6 bases). Trimming cost V 3 bases and J 3 bases, with 9 bases left between them. CDR1 LGHNT and CDR2 FRNRAP come from the germline V gene. CDR3 length: 14 amino acids. CDR3 residues: CASGFQGIGNTIYF. The CDR3 nucleotides read TGTGCTAGTGGTTTCCAGGGGATTGGAAACACCATATATTTT.

Only a few counts were recorded for this clone. The V call is TRBV9, the J call TRBJ1-2, with 7 bases lining up with TRBD1. Germline CDR1 reads SGDLS; CDR2 reads YYNGEE. V was clipped by 0 bases and J by 4 bases; unmatched bases: 3. The CDR3 has 14 amino acids. The CDR3 nucleotides are TGTGCCAGCAGCGTAGGAGGACAGGTCTATGGCTACACCTTC. Protein sequence: CASSVGGQVYGYTF.

Comments on this clone: Its ends do not fully match the called genes, so a read error is possible. The chain joins TRBV7-7 to TRBJ2-5; D uncertain. CDR3 length: 13 residues. Germline assignment: CDR1 SSHAT and CDR2 FNYEAQ (reference sequence). The CDR3 loop reads CASSLGGPETQYF. The CDR3 DNA follows: TGTGCTAGCAGCTTAGGTGGGCCCGAGACCCAGTACTTC.

The chain is built from TRBV6-5 and TRBJ1-1; D ambiguous. Trimming shortened V by 0 bases and J by 2 bases, and 10 bases separated the two germline ends. CDR3 length: 15 residues. Germline CDR1 and CDR2: MNHEY and SVGAGI. CDR3: CASSYSAHLNTEAFF. The CDR3 DNA sequence: TGTGCCAGCAGTTACTCGGCCCATCTTAACACTGAAGCTTTCTTT.

The CDR3 sequence: CASSQGGGSYGYTF. The CDR3 nucleotides read TGCGCCAGCAGCCAAGGAGGGGGATCGTATGGCTACACCTTC. The chain combines TRBV4-1 with TRBJ1-2, with a tentative D call TRBD1 (6 bases). Germline V gene data show CDR1 as MGHRA and CDR2 as YSYEKL. The CDR3 is made up of 14 amino acids. Trimming removed 1 base from V and 5 bases from J, with 11 bases in between.

This sequence joins TRBV6-5 and TRBJ1-2; D uncertain. The germline V gene has CDR1 MNHEY and CDR2 SVGAGI. Trimming stripped 4 bases from V and 9 bases from J, with 12 bases between. The CDR3 runs 12 residues. The CDR3 here is CASSSVTSSYTF. The DNA of the CDR3 is TGTGCCAGCAGTTCCGTCACTAGTAGCTACACCTTC.